A selection of T cell receptor beta chains follows, all from one sample in a study of blood T cell repertoires in COVID-19. The protocol was immunoSEQ multiplex PCR, while the TCRdb copy is restricted to in-frame clones and leaves out a portion. In the table there are about 160,000 clones, roughly 90% of which are singletons. The sequenced material came from peripheral blood. Every receptor here comes from a man aged 55 to 70 with active or convalescent COVID-19. Each CDR3 is given with its conserved first and last residue. D genes are given only for firm matches. Rows give clone size only sometimes, using once, few, many, or a class for an expanded clone.

d_gene: TRBD1; j_gene: TRBJ1-4; v_gene: TRBV18; abundance: once; CDR3aa: CASMGTGGANEKLFF; CDR3nt: TGTGCCAGCATGGGGACAGGGGGAGCTAATGAAAAACTGTTTTTT
d_gene: -; j_gene: TRBJ1-5; v_gene: TRBV19; abundance: -; CDR3aa: CASSSGQNQPQHF; CDR3nt: TGTGCCAGTAGTAGTGGACAGAATCAGCCCCAGCATTTT
d_gene: TRBD1; j_gene: TRBJ2-7; v_gene: TRBV3-1/TRBV3-2; abundance: -; CDR3aa: CASSQRQGSYEQYF; CDR3nt: TGTGCCAGCAGCCAGAGACAGGGTTCCTACGAGCAGTACTTC
d_gene: -; j_gene: TRBJ2-4; v_gene: TRBV5-6; abundance: -; CDR3aa: CASSFYRLAKNIQYF; CDR3nt: TGTGCCAGCAGCTTTTATCGTCTAGCCAAAAACATTCAGTACTTC
d_gene: -; j_gene: TRBJ1-2; v_gene: TRBV6-5; abundance: few; CDR3aa: CASSPGSPSGYTF; CDR3nt: TGTGCCAGTTCCCCAGGGTCCCCCTCTGGCTACACCTTC
d_gene: TRBD2; j_gene: TRBJ2-3; v_gene: TRBV2; abundance: few; CDR3aa: CASTTSGNGADTQYF; CDR3nt: TGTGCCAGCACCACGAGCGGGAACGGGGCAGATACGCAGTATTTT
d_gene: -; j_gene: TRBJ1-5; v_gene: TRBV3-1/TRBV3-2; abundance: few; CDR3aa: CASSRSRQEDQPQHF; CDR3nt: TGTGCCAGCAGTCGATCTAGACAGGAGGATCAGCCCCAGCATTTT
d_gene: TRBD1; j_gene: TRBJ2-7; v_gene: TRBV10-3; abundance: -; CDR3aa: CAIDREEDRGYEQYF; CDR3nt: TGTGCCATCGATCGGGAAGAGGACAGGGGTTACGAGCAGTACTTC
d_gene: -; j_gene: TRBJ1-1; v_gene: TRBV6-5; abundance: -; CDR3aa: CASSYSGGPMNTEAFF; CDR3nt: TGTGCCAGCAGTTACTCGGGGGGACCCATGAACACTGAAGCTTTCTTT
d_gene: -; j_gene: TRBJ1-2; v_gene: TRBV5-4; abundance: -; CDR3aa: CASSLGGGSAHYGYTF; CDR3nt: TGTGCCAGCAGCTTGGGGGGGGGTTCCGCCCACTATGGCTACACCTTC
d_gene: -; j_gene: TRBJ1-3; v_gene: TRBV6-5; abundance: -; CDR3aa: CASRGRSGSGNTIYF; CDR3nt: TGTGCCAGCAGAGGTCGTTCGGGCTCTGGAAACACCATATATTTT
d_gene: TRBD1; j_gene: TRBJ2-7; v_gene: TRBV3-1/TRBV3-2; abundance: -; CDR3aa: CASSNRQGTYEQYF; CDR3nt: TGTGCCAGCAGCAACAGACAGGGGACCTACGAGCAGTACTTC
d_gene: -; j_gene: TRBJ2-7; v_gene: TRBV5-1; abundance: -; CDR3aa: CASSRDFLYEQYF; CDR3nt: TGCGCCAGCTCCCGGGACTTCCTCTACGAGCAGTACTTC
d_gene: -; j_gene: TRBJ2-1; v_gene: TRBV11-2; abundance: few; CDR3aa: CASSLGTSALNEQFF; CDR3nt: TGTGCCAGCAGTCTAGGTACTAGTGCTCTCAATGAGCAGTTCTTC
d_gene: TRBD1; j_gene: TRBJ1-6; v_gene: TRBV5-4; abundance: -; CDR3aa: CASRKRDRDSPLHF; CDR3nt: TGTGCCAGCAGAAAGAGGGACAGGGACTCACCCCTCCACTTT
d_gene: TRBD1; j_gene: TRBJ2-5; v_gene: TRBV28; abundance: once; CDR3aa: CASRGTGGTGAQYF; CDR3nt: TGTGCCAGCAGGGGGACAGGAGGAACCGGGGCCCAGTACTTC
d_gene: TRBD2; j_gene: TRBJ2-1; v_gene: TRBV5-1; abundance: -; CDR3aa: CASRVAGGYNEQFF; CDR3nt: TGCGCCAGCAGGGTAGCGGGAGGGTACAATGAGCAGTTCTTC
d_gene: -; j_gene: TRBJ1-5; v_gene: TRBV2; abundance: -; CDR3aa: CASSEADTTQPQHF; CDR3nt: TGTGCCAGCAGTGAAGCGGACACGACACAGCCCCAGCATTTT
d_gene: -; j_gene: TRBJ2-1; v_gene: TRBV11-3; abundance: -; CDR3aa: CASSSGAGKQFF; CDR3nt: TGTGCCAGCAGCTCCGGTGCGGGTAAGCAGTTCTTC
d_gene: -; j_gene: TRBJ1-3; v_gene: TRBV7-2; abundance: -; CDR3aa: CASSLAGPGGNTIYF; CDR3nt: TGTGCCAGCAGCTTAGCCGGACCGGGGGGAAACACCATATATTTT
d_gene: -; j_gene: TRBJ2-5; v_gene: TRBV10-3; abundance: -; CDR3aa: CAISGLTGVGETQYF; CDR3nt: TGTGCCATCAGTGGGTTGACAGGAGTCGGAGAGACCCAGTACTTC
d_gene: TRBD1; j_gene: TRBJ2-5; v_gene: TRBV6-5; abundance: -; CDR3aa: CASSGQGFETQYF; CDR3nt: TGTGCCAGCAGCGGACAGGGATTCGAGACCCAGTACTTC
d_gene: TRBD2; j_gene: TRBJ2-7; v_gene: TRBV4-1; abundance: -; CDR3aa: CASSQDGVAGTYEQYF; CDR3nt: TGCGCCAGCAGCCAAGACGGAGTAGCGGGGACCTACGAGCAGTACTTC
d_gene: TRBD2; j_gene: TRBJ2-3; v_gene: TRBV7-9; abundance: -; CDR3aa: CASSLAATSGARGTDTQYF; CDR3nt: TGTGCCAGCAGCTTAGCAGCGACTAGCGGGGCTAGGGGCACAGATACGCAGTATTTT
d_gene: -; j_gene: TRBJ1-1; v_gene: TRBV5-1; abundance: few; CDR3aa: CASSRSAGVMNTEAFF; CDR3nt: TGCGCCAGCAGCAGAAGCGCGGGGGTGATGAACACTGAAGCTTTCTTT
d_gene: -; j_gene: TRBJ1-2; v_gene: TRBV2; abundance: -; CDR3aa: CASSELGSGSGGYTF; CDR3nt: TGTGCCAGCAGTGAATTAGGGTCAGGGTCTGGTGGCTACACCTTC
d_gene: -; j_gene: TRBJ2-7; v_gene: TRBV5-6; abundance: few; CDR3aa: CASRQTGSTYEQYF; CDR3nt: TGTGCCAGCAGACAAACAGGGTCGACCTACGAGCAGTACTTC
d_gene: -; j_gene: TRBJ1-2; v_gene: TRBV27; abundance: -; CDR3aa: CASSSPERNYGYTF; CDR3nt: TGTGCCAGCAGTTCGCCCGAGCGAAACTATGGCTACACCTTC
d_gene: TRBD2; j_gene: TRBJ2-2; v_gene: TRBV27; abundance: few; CDR3aa: CASRGLAGVWAGELFF; CDR3nt: TGTGCCAGCAGGGGTCTAGCGGGAGTATGGGCCGGGGAGCTGTTTTTT
d_gene: -; j_gene: TRBJ2-1; v_gene: TRBV10-3; abundance: -; CDR3aa: CAISARDSNIGNEQFF; CDR3nt: TGTGCCATCAGTGCCCGGGACTCGAACATTGGCAATGAGCAGTTCTTC
d_gene: -; j_gene: TRBJ2-5; v_gene: TRBV3-1/TRBV3-2; abundance: -; CDR3aa: CASSQVPLRETQYF; CDR3nt: TGTGCCAGCAGCCAAGTACCATTACGGGAGACCCAGTACTTC
d_gene: -; j_gene: TRBJ1-2; v_gene: TRBV7-9; abundance: -; CDR3aa: CASSLAEFDYGYTF; CDR3nt: TGTGCCAGCAGCTTAGCTGAGTTTGACTATGGCTACACCTTC
d_gene: -; j_gene: TRBJ2-1; v_gene: TRBV3-1/TRBV3-2; abundance: -; CDR3aa: CASSHPGTSYNEQFF; CDR3nt: TGTGCCAGCAGCCACCCCGGGACAAGCTACAATGAGCAGTTCTTC
d_gene: -; j_gene: TRBJ1-4; v_gene: TRBV18; abundance: -; CDR3aa: CASSSGTGSEKLFF; CDR3nt: TGTGCCAGCTCTTCCGGTACAGGGAGCGAAAAACTGTTTTTT
d_gene: -; j_gene: TRBJ1-5; v_gene: TRBV24-1; abundance: -; CDR3aa: CATSAGVGQPQHF; CDR3nt: TGTGCCACCAGTGCAGGGGTTGGTCAGCCCCAGCATTTT
d_gene: -; j_gene: TRBJ1-1; v_gene: TRBV19; abundance: -; CDR3aa: CASSRQIHIEAFF; CDR3nt: TGTGCCAGTAGTCGACAGATCCATATTGAAGCTTTCTTT
d_gene: TRBD1; j_gene: TRBJ2-7; v_gene: TRBV6-5; abundance: -; CDR3aa: CASSSRDRAAEQYF; CDR3nt: TGTGCCAGCAGTTCCAGGGACAGGGCGGCCGAGCAGTACTTC
d_gene: TRBD1; j_gene: TRBJ2-2; v_gene: TRBV2; abundance: -; CDR3aa: CASRPGTVYTGELFF; CDR3nt: TGTGCCAGCCGCCCCGGGACAGTGTACACCGGGGAGCTGTTTTTT
d_gene: TRBD2; j_gene: TRBJ2-3; v_gene: TRBV10-1; abundance: -; CDR3aa: CASSAGGVSDTQYF; CDR3nt: TGCGCCAGCAGTGCGGGGGGGGTCTCAGATACGCAGTATTTT
d_gene: -; j_gene: TRBJ2-3; v_gene: TRBV19; abundance: -; CDR3aa: CASSHRQSTDTQYF; CDR3nt: TGTGCCAGTAGCCATAGACAGTCCACAGATACGCAGTATTTT
d_gene: TRBD1; j_gene: TRBJ1-6; v_gene: TRBV25-1; abundance: -; CDR3aa: CASSGTVLYNSPLHF; CDR3nt: TGTGCCAGCAGCGGGACAGTTCTCTATAATTCACCCCTCCACTTT
d_gene: TRBD1; j_gene: TRBJ1-3; v_gene: TRBV6-5; abundance: -; CDR3aa: CASVRDRGRGGTIYF; CDR3nt: TGTGCCAGCGTCCGGGACAGGGGGCGCGGAGGCACCATATATTTT
d_gene: -; j_gene: TRBJ1-5; v_gene: TRBV5-8; abundance: -; CDR3aa: CASSKAFGAFNQPQHF; CDR3nt: TGTGCCAGCAGCAAGGCGTTTGGGGCCTTTAATCAGCCCCAGCATTTT
d_gene: TRBD1; j_gene: TRBJ2-2; v_gene: TRBV19; abundance: -; CDR3aa: CASSNRDRGGTGELFF; CDR3nt: TGTGCCAGTAGTAACCGGGACAGGGGAGGCACCGGGGAGCTGTTTTTT
d_gene: TRBD2; j_gene: TRBJ2-5; v_gene: TRBV5-1; abundance: -; CDR3aa: CASSLQTSGRGQETQYF; CDR3nt: TGCGCCAGCAGCTTGCAAACTAGCGGGAGAGGGCAAGAGACCCAGTACTTC
d_gene: -; j_gene: TRBJ2-1; v_gene: TRBV20-1; abundance: -; CDR3aa: CSAQGGGEQFF; CDR3nt: TGCAGTGCTCAGGGGGGCGGTGAGCAGTTCTTC
d_gene: -; j_gene: TRBJ1-3; v_gene: TRBV5-5; abundance: -; CDR3aa: CASSSRSSGNTIYF; CDR3nt: TGTGCCAGCAGCTCCAGATCCTCTGGAAACACCATATATTTT
d_gene: -; j_gene: TRBJ2-2; v_gene: TRBV27; abundance: -; CDR3aa: CASSPLGRGTGELFF; CDR3nt: TGTGCCAGCAGTCCCCTGGGTAGAGGAACCGGGGAGCTGTTTTTT
d_gene: -; j_gene: TRBJ2-7; v_gene: TRBV6-5; abundance: -; CDR3aa: CASSYIGEDEQYF; CDR3nt: TGTGCCAGCAGTTACATTGGGGAGGACGAGCAGTACTTC
d_gene: TRBD2; j_gene: TRBJ2-1; v_gene: TRBV3-1/TRBV3-2; abundance: -; CDR3aa: CASSPSGGGPYNEQFF; CDR3nt: TGTGCCAGCAGCCCCAGCGGGGGGGGACCCTACAATGAGCAGTTCTTC
d_gene: TRBD1; j_gene: TRBJ1-4; v_gene: TRBV10-2; abundance: -; CDR3aa: CASSESTLGTGVPNEKLFF; CDR3nt: TGCGCCAGCAGTGAGTCGACTCTGGGGACAGGCGTTCCTAATGAAAAACTGTTTTTT
d_gene: -; j_gene: TRBJ1-5; v_gene: TRBV6-1; abundance: -; CDR3aa: CASSESRFQPQHF; CDR3nt: TGTGCCAGCAGTGAATCCCGGTTCCAGCCCCAGCATTTT
d_gene: -; j_gene: TRBJ1-1; v_gene: TRBV9; abundance: once; CDR3aa: CASSPSGGFTEAFF; CDR3nt: TGTGCCAGCAGCCCTAGTGGAGGGTTCACTGAAGCTTTCTTT
d_gene: -; j_gene: TRBJ1-3; v_gene: TRBV6-5; abundance: -; CDR3aa: CASSLDRSLSGNTIYF; CDR3nt: TGTGCCAGCAGTTTAGACAGGAGTCTCTCTGGAAACACCATATATTTT
d_gene: -; j_gene: TRBJ1-1; v_gene: TRBV4-1; abundance: -; CDR3aa: CASSQSTDRLNTEAFF; CDR3nt: TGCGCCAGCAGCCAATCTACTGACAGACTGAACACTGAAGCTTTCTTT
d_gene: -; j_gene: TRBJ1-2; v_gene: TRBV6-5; abundance: -; CDR3aa: CASSYSYGAGYTF; CDR3nt: TGTGCCAGCAGTTACTCGTACGGAGCCGGCTACACCTTC
d_gene: TRBD1; j_gene: TRBJ1-4; v_gene: TRBV19; abundance: -; CDR3aa: CASSISDRARKLFF; CDR3nt: TGTGCCAGTAGTATTAGCGACAGGGCCCGAAAACTGTTTTTT
d_gene: TRBD2; j_gene: TRBJ2-3; v_gene: TRBV3-1/TRBV3-2; abundance: -; CDR3aa: CASSQDGRSGLAGEVDTQYF; CDR3nt: TGTGCCAGCAGCCAAGACGGGCGGTCGGGGCTAGCGGGAGAGGTGGATACGCAGTATTTT
d_gene: -; j_gene: TRBJ1-3; v_gene: TRBV25-1; abundance: -; CDR3aa: CASSGTESSGNTIYF; CDR3nt: TGTGCCAGCAGTGGGACAGAAAGCTCTGGAAACACCATATATTTT